This entry lists 32 T cell receptor beta chains sequenced from one sample in a study of identical twins. In TCRdb, the 5' RACE reads were re-called with MiXCR into one record per CDR3 protein. The sample lists 1.5 million to 2 million distinct CDR3 sequences, about 32% occurring once. The sequenced material came from cord blood. The receptors originated from a newborn girl in good health.

This clonotype was seen a few times. The chain recombines TRBV6-5 with TRBJ1-1, with D perhaps TRBD1 (5 bases). Trimming left V 4 bases short and J 1 base short, with 13 bases between. The CDR3 sequence is 15 residues long. Germline V gene lookup returns CDR1 MNHEY and CDR2 SVGAGI. The DNA for the CDR3 is TGTGCCAGCAGTTTTGGCAGGGTGGCGAACACTGAAGCTTTCTTT. This encodes CASSFGRVANTEAFF.

This chain connects TRBV5-1 to TRBJ1-6, with D possibly being TRBD1 (5 bases). V lost 1 base and J lost 0, with 11 bases in between. The CDR3 extends over 17 amino acids. From germline, CDR1 is SGHRS and CDR2 YFSETQ. The CDR3 nucleotides are TGCGCCAGCAGCTTGAAGGGACGGAGCTCCTATAATTCACCCCTCCACTTT. Amino acid sequence: CASSLKGRSSYNSPLHF. Looking up the rest from reference TRBV5-1 and TRBJ1-6 gives the full variable domain: KAGVTQTPRYLIKTRGQQVTLSCSPISGHRSVSWYQQTPGQGLQFLFEYFSETQRNKGNFPGRFSGRQFSNSRSEMNVSTLELGDSALYLCASSLKGRSSYNSPLHFGNGTRLTVT.

The chain links TRBV11-2 to TRBJ2-3; 9 bases match TRBD2. V gave up 1 base and J gave up 4 bases; unmatched junction bases: 3. This CDR3 has 15 residues. Germline CDR1 reads SGHAT; CDR2 reads FQNNGV. The CDR3 DNA reads TGTGCCAGCAGCTTAGGCGGGGGGGTCCCAGATACGCAGTATTTT. Its protein is CASSLGGGVPDTQYF.

This chain links TRBV6-6 with TRBJ2-5; 12 bases are shared with TRBD2. Germline lookup yields CDR1 MNHNY and CDR2 SVGAGI (reference sequence). This CDR3 comprises 17 residues. V shed 2 bases and J 7 bases; nucleotides not matched to a gene: 11. The CDR3 region has the DNA TGTGCCAGCAGTTACCCGCTAGCGGGGGGGCGGTCAGGGACCCAGTACTTC. Encoded protein: CASSYPLAGGRSGTQYF.

The chain joins TRBV11-2 to TRBJ2-2; maybe TRBD2 (5 bases). Trimming took 2 bases from V and 7 from J, leaving 11 bases between them. Germline lookup yields CDR1 SGHAT and CDR2 FQNNGV. The CDR3 sequence is 14 residues long. DNA of the CDR3: TGTGCCAGCAGCTTAACCCGGGAAGGCGGGGAGCTGTTTTTT. Encoded protein: CASSLTREGGELFF.

This chain links TRBV3-1 with TRBJ2-7, with D perhaps TRBD2 (6 bases). Trimming removed 1 base from V and 12 bases from J, with 22 bases in between. The CDR3 contains 15 residues. CDR1 LGHDT and CDR2 YNNKEL come from the germline V gene (reference sequence). Here the CDR3 reads CASSQGSGVVETLYF. The CDR3 bases are TGTGCCAGCAGCCAAGGTTCGGGAGTCGTCGAGACCCTGTACTTC.

This clonotype has only a few counts. The V call is TRBV10-3, the J call TRBJ1-1; D remains unclear. The CDR3 totals 13 residues. V lost 10 bases, J lost 2 bases, and 14 bases lay in between. Germline CDR1 ENHRY, CDR2 SYGVKD. The CDR3 nucleotides read TGTGCCACCATCCGGGCCACCAACACTGAAGCTTTCTTT. It yields the protein CATIRATNTEAFF.

In regard to this clonotype: Being one base from a much bigger clone, this may be a read error. V is TRBV29-1 and J is TRBJ1-2; the D gene is possibly TRBD1 (5 bases). V was trimmed by 4 bases and J by 8 bases, leaving 17 bases between them. Germline CDR1 is SQVTM and CDR2 is ANQGSEA. The CDR3 extends over 13 amino acids. This CDR3 is CSVAVGGVGGYTF. The DNA of the CDR3 is TGCAGCGTTGCAGTCGGGGGTGTAGGGGGCTACACCTTC. Based on the CDR3 plus reference TRBV29-1 and TRBJ1-2, the full variable domain is SAVISQKPSRDICQRGTSLTIQCQVDSQVTMMFWYRQQPGQSLTLIATANQGSEATYESGFVIDKFPISRPNLTFSTLTVSNMSPEDSSIYLCSVAVGGVGGYTFGSGTRLTVV.

This clonotype was counted only a few times. The chain couples TRBV20-1 to TRBJ2-7; 7 positions agree with TRBD1. Losses at the gene ends were 0 bases for V and 3 bases for J; bases not matched to a gene: 11. CDR1 is DFQATT, CDR2 SNEGSKA, per germline (reference sequence). The CDR3 covers 16 residues. In DNA, the CDR3 is TGCAGTGCTAGAGAGGGACAGTTGGGGCTTTACTACGAGCAGTACTTC. This sequence encodes CSAREGQLGLYYEQYF.

The rearrangement uses TRBV6-5 and TRBJ2-7, with D possibly being TRBD1 (6 bases). CDR3 length equals 14 residues. CDR1 is MNHEY, CDR2 SVGAGI, per germline. Trimming cost V 2 bases and J 4 bases, with 12 bases left between them. CDR3 amino acids: CASSYGRDTYEQYF. Here the CDR3 DNA reads TGTGCCAGCAGTTACGGCCGGGACACTTACGAGCAGTACTTC.

This clonotype has only a few counts. CDR3 DNA: TGTGCCAGCAGCCCGACCCGAGTGGTTAGGACAGATACGCAGTATTTT. Protein: CASSPTRVVRTDTQYF. This chain joins TRBV7-6 and TRBJ2-3; D uncertain. The CDR3 sequence is 16 residues long. The V end lost 5 bases, the J end lost 3 bases, and 18 bases lay between the germline ends. Germline V CDR1 and CDR2: SGHVS, FNYEAQ.

This chain links TRBV9 with TRBJ2-5, with 9 bases identical to TRBD1. V lost 2 bases, J lost 11 bases, and 19 bases stayed unmatched. The CDR3 is 17 amino acids. Germline V gene lookup returns CDR1 SGDLS and CDR2 YYNGEE. CDR3 sequence reads: CASSVTFAGQGYNEQYF. The DNA for the CDR3 is TGTGCCAGCAGCGTTACGTTCGCGGGACAGGGCTACAATGAGCAGTACTTC.

This clonotype showed up just once. The rearrangement uses TRBV29-1 and TRBJ2-1, with 7 bases that match TRBD2. Matching the DNA end better, TRBJ2-7 makes the J call doubtful. The CDR3 runs 17 residues. Germline loops: CDR1 SQVTM, CDR2 ANQGSEA. The CDR3 region has the DNA TGCAGCGTTACCCTAACCCTGGGCCTAGCGGACTACAATGAGCAGTACTTC. It encodes CSVTLTLGLADYNEQYF.

This clonotype was found a few times. The gene calls are TRBV6-5 and TRBJ2-2; D gene ambiguous. This CDR3 spans 14 amino acids. V lost 0 bases and J 10 bases, leaving 12 bases between the germline ends. CDR1 is MNHEY, CDR2 SVGAGI, per germline. CDR3 amino acids: CASSYSMAKEELFF. The CDR3 nucleotides read TGTGCCAGCAGTTACTCGATGGCAAAGGAGGAGCTGTTTTTT.

This chain uses TRBV24-1 with TRBJ2-3, with 9 bases identical to TRBD1. J lost 8 bases, V lost 4 bases, and 3 bases had no gene match. From germline, CDR1 is KGHDR and CDR2 SFDVKD. The CDR3 spans 13 residues. CDR3 amino acids: CATSETDRGTQYF. CDR3 DNA sequence: TGTGCCACCAGTGAAACGGACAGGGGTACGCAGTATTTT.

For this clonotype: One base away lies a much larger clone, so this may be a sequencing read error. The rearrangement joins TRBV27 to TRBJ2-4; 9 positions match TRBD2. CDR1 is MNHEY and CDR2 is SMNVEV in the germline V gene (reference sequence). The CDR3 sequence is 14 residues long. CDR3 sequence: CASSISGSGSEQYF. As DNA, the CDR3 is TGTGCCAGCAGTATATCGGGTAGCGGGAGTGAGCAGTACTTC.

As for this clonotype: A much larger clone differs from this one at a single base, so this may be a read error. The chain uses TRBV28 and TRBJ2-7; 11 bases fit TRBD2. CDR3 length equals 20 residues. Germline V gene data show CDR1 as MDHEN and CDR2 as SYDVKM. V lost 3 bases and J lost 7; bases outside the gene matches: 23. CDR3 in amino acids: CASSFSPGVELAGVRDEQYF. DNA for the CDR3: TGTGCCAGCAGTTTCTCCCCTGGGGTTGAACTAGCGGGAGTTCGGGATGAGCAGTACTTC. Drawing the rest from reference TRBV28 and TRBJ2-7, the complete variable domain is DVKVTQSSRYLVKRTGEKVFLECVQDMDHENMFWYRQDPGLGLRLIYFSYDVKMKEKGDIPEGYSVSREKKERFSLILESASTNQTSMYLCASSFSPGVELAGVRDEQYFGPGTRLTVT.

The gene calls are TRBV5-1 and TRBJ2-2, with 9 bases aligning to TRBD2. With 0 bases clipped from V and 2 bases from J, the junction kept 11 bases outside the gene matches. Germline CDR1 and CDR2: SGHRS and YFSETQ. This CDR3 has 19 residues. The CDR3 protein is CASSLASGDPLRNTGELFF. In nucleotides, the CDR3 is TGCGCCAGCAGCTTGGCTAGCGGGGACCCTCTCCGAAACACCGGGGAGCTGTTTTTT.

In this sample, this clonotype turned up many times. V usage is TRBV5-1 and J usage is TRBJ1-5; D uncertain. V gave up 0 bases and J gave up 4 bases, with 11 bases separating them. CDR3 length: 15 amino acids. CDR1 SGHRS and CDR2 YFSETQ come from the germline V gene. This CDR3 is CASSLGQGGNQPQHF. The CDR3 DNA reads as TGCGCCAGCAGCTTGGGACAAGGAGGGAATCAGCCCCAGCATTTT.

The chain has TRBV28 and TRBJ2-1; D could derive from TRBD1 or TRBD2 (5 bases each). The CDR3 totals 13 residues. V dropped 3 bases and J dropped 6 bases, with 9 bases sitting between them. Germline V gives CDR1 MDHEN, CDR2 SYDVKM. CDR3 in amino acids: CASSFGDVNEQFF. The CDR3 DNA follows: TGTGCCAGCAGTTTCGGGGACGTCAATGAGCAGTTCTTC. Looking up the rest from reference TRBV28 and TRBJ2-1 gives the full variable domain: DVKVTQSSRYLVKRTGEKVFLECVQDMDHENMFWYRQDPGLGLRLIYFSYDVKMKEKGDIPEGYSVSREKKERFSLILESASTNQTSMYLCASSFGDVNEQFFGPGTRLTVL.

A word on this clonotype: A read error is possible here, since a much larger clone lies one base away. The V gene is TRBV9, the J gene TRBJ2-4; no clear D. Per the germline V gene, CDR1 is SGDLS and CDR2 is YYNGEE. V lost 6 bases to trimming and J lost 1 base, with 11 bases between them. This CDR3 spans 14 amino acids. The CDR3 DNA reads as TGTGCCAGCATCGAAGCAACGGCCAAAAACATTCAGTACTTC. This gives the protein CASIEATAKNIQYF.

This clonotype was observed a few times. The chain joins TRBV28 to TRBJ2-7; 7 bases are a match to TRBD2. J lost 4 bases, V lost 6 bases, and 9 bases had no gene match. This CDR3 has 14 residues. CDR1 is MDHEN and CDR2 is SYDVKM in the germline V gene. The CDR3 here is CASRPAGTPYEQYF. Here the CDR3 DNA reads TGTGCCAGCAGGCCAGCGGGAACCCCTTACGAGCAGTACTTC.

The count of this clonotype is one. This may arise from a read error, as a much more abundant clone is one base away. The chain carries TRBV12-3 or TRBV12-4 and TRBJ1-2; D is uncertain. This CDR3 comprises 14 residues. CDR3 sequence: CAGSLGGGGYGYTF. The CDR3 DNA is TGTGCCGGCAGTTTAGGTGGAGGTGGCTATGGCTACACCTTC.

J is TRBJ2-7 and V is TRBV20-1; 11 nucleotides agree with TRBD2. CDR3 length: 15 residues. The V and J ends lost 5 bases and 3 bases, in that order; junction bases with no gene match: 9. Per germline, CDR1 DFQATT and CDR2 SNEGSKA (reference sequence). This CDR3 reads CSADKTLAGVYEQYF. In DNA, the CDR3 is TGCAGTGCTGATAAGACACTAGCGGGAGTCTACGAGCAGTACTTC.

This clonotype showed up many times. The V gene is TRBV5-1, the J gene TRBJ2-7; TRBD1 matches at 7 bases. Germline loops: CDR1 SGHRS, CDR2 YFSETQ. Losses at the gene ends were 0 bases for V and 4 bases for J; bases not matched to a gene: 4. This CDR3 region has 14 residues. The CDR3 here is CASSLEGQHYEQYF. In DNA form, the CDR3 reads TGCGCCAGCAGCTTGGAGGGACAGCATTACGAGCAGTACTTC.

CDR3 sequence: CASSQWEGWNEQFF. CDR3 in DNA: TGCGCCAGCAGCCAGTGGGAGGGCTGGAATGAGCAGTTCTTC. V and J are TRBV4-1 and TRBJ2-1, with 7 bases lining up with TRBD2. The germline gives CDR1 MGHRA, CDR2 YSYEKL. CDR3 size: 14 residues. The V segment lost 3 bases and the J segment 7 bases; nucleotides outside the gene matches: 6.

There are a few counts of this clonotype. The chain uses TRBV29-1 and TRBJ1-1; TRBD1 is a possible D gene (6 bases). The V gene's germline CDR1 is SQVTM and CDR2 ANQGSEA. The length of the CDR3 is 13 residues. Trimming cost V 5 bases and J 3 bases, with 13 bases left between them. The CDR3 DNA reads as TGCAGCGTTAATTACAGGGAGGACACTGAAGCTTTCTTT. It is translated as CSVNYREDTEAFF.

The chain carries TRBV6-5 and TRBJ1-1, with unresolved D. The CDR3 extends over 15 amino acids. Germline V gives CDR1 MNHEY, CDR2 SVGAGI. The germline V and J ends were trimmed by 8 bases and 2 bases, with 18 bases remaining between them. The CDR3 sequence: CASLFRAPTNTEAFF. In DNA, the CDR3 is TGTGCCAGCCTGTTCCGGGCCCCCACTAACACTGAAGCTTTCTTT.

This clonotype was counted only a few times. J is TRBJ1-4 and V is TRBV7-9, with 7 bases aligning to TRBD1. The length of the CDR3 is 16 residues. With 5 bases clipped from V and 3 bases from J, the junction kept 9 bases outside the gene matches. CDR1 and CDR2 (germline): SEHNR, FQNEAQ (reference sequence). In nucleotides, the CDR3 is TGTGCCAGCAGCCAGGATGCCGGGACAGCTAATGAAAAACTGTTTTTT. Encoded protein: CASSQDAGTANEKLFF. Using reference TRBV7-9 and TRBJ1-4 for the parts outside the CDR3, the full variable domain is DTGVSQNPRHKITKRGQNVTFRCDPISEHNRLYWYRQTLGQGPEFLTYFQNEAQLEKSRLLSDRFSAERPKGSFSTLEIQRTEQGDSAMYLCASSQDAGTANEKLFFGSGTQLSVL.

V usage is TRBV20-1 and J usage is TRBJ2-1; 9 bases map to TRBD2. Germline V gives CDR1 DFQATT, CDR2 SNEGSKA (reference sequence). Germline trimming cut 3 bases from V and 5 bases from J; bases unmatched to any gene: 5. This CDR3 contains 14 residues. The CDR3 region has the DNA TGCAGTGCTAGGCTAGCGGGATTCAACAATGAGCAGTTCTTC. As protein: CSARLAGFNNEQFF.

The genes are TRBV7-6 and TRBJ2-5; D is ambiguous. The CDR3 covers 14 residues. Trimming stripped 1 base from V and 4 bases from J, with 10 bases between. CDR1 SGHVS and CDR2 FNYEAQ come from the germline V gene. The CDR3 sequence: CASSLVSVRETQYF. The CDR3 bases are TGTGCCAGCAGCTTAGTTTCGGTGCGAGAGACCCAGTACTTC.

This chain connects TRBV10-2 to TRBJ1-5; TRBD1 matches 10 bases. CDR1 and CDR2 from the germline V gene are WSHSY and SAAADI. Unmatched junction bases numbered 13, after V lost 8 bases and J lost 0 bases. CDR3 size: 18 residues. Here the CDR3 DNA reads TGCGCCAGCTCATCAGGGACAGGGGTCCGACATAGCAATCAGCCCCAGCATTTT. Translation gives CASSSGTGVRHSNQPQHF.